These 9 T cell receptor beta chains were all obtained from the same sample, sequenced in a study of blood T cells in healthy people across ages. Together with a sample-barcoded 5' primer, a J-beta primer mix was included in a second PCR lasting about 7 to 11 cycles. TCRdb re-called the 5' RACE reads through MiXCR, storing one row per CDR3 protein. The sample carries about 1,500,000 distinct CDR3 sequences, approximately 40% recorded once. What was sequenced was blood. Receptors originate from a young woman in good health.

This clonotype came up a few times. This may come from a read error, since a much larger clone is one base off. CDR3 bases: TGTGCCAGCAGCGTAGTACAGGGGGGCGAGACCCAGTACTTC. It yields the protein CASSVVQGGETQYF. The rearrangement uses TRBV7-9 and TRBJ2-5; 8 nucleotides match TRBD1. The CDR3 spans 14 residues. Germline-derived CDR1 and CDR2 are SEHNR and FQNEAQ (reference sequence). The V segment lost 5 bases and the J segment 5 bases; nucleotides outside the gene matches: 7.

This clonotype was counted only a few times. The genes are TRBV5-1 and TRBJ2-1; perhaps TRBD1 as D (7 bases). V lost 4 bases and J 3 bases, leaving 14 bases between the germline ends. Germline values: CDR1 SGHRS, CDR2 YFSETQ. The CDR3 is 15 residues long. This chain's CDR3 is CASSPEGAVYNEQFF. CDR3 in DNA: TGCGCCAGCAGCCCGGAGGGGGCCGTCTACAATGAGCAGTTCTTC.

A few counts support this clonotype. The V gene is TRBV4-2, the J gene TRBJ1-4; 7 nucleotides align to TRBD1. The CDR3 extends over 15 amino acids. CDR1 and CDR2 (germline): LGHNA, YNFKEQ. V shed 5 bases, J shed 8 bases, and the junction held 11 bases outside the gene matches. The CDR3 nucleotides are TGTGCCAGCAGCTCAGTATCTGGGGACAGCGAAAAACTGTTTTTT. It specifies CASSSVSGDSEKLFF.

The chain recombines TRBV20-1 with TRBJ1-2; D is unclear. With 0 bases removed from V and 7 bases from J, the gap between germline ends came to 15 bases. CDR1 is DFQATT, CDR2 SNEGSKA, per germline (reference sequence). This CDR3 is built from 14 residues. DNA of the CDR3: TGCAGTGCTAGAGATCTGGCGAAGGAAGGTGGCTACACCTTC. Protein sequence: CSARDLAKEGGYTF.

This clonotype was observed a single time. Here the CDR3 reads CSASPGQNPYTGELFF. CDR3 in DNA: TGCAGTGCTTCCCCCGGACAAAACCCCTACACCGGGGAGCTGTTTTTT. This chain connects TRBV20-1 to TRBJ2-2; possibly TRBD1 for D (5 bases). The CDR3 consists of 16 residues. V was pared by 5 bases and J by 3 bases, with 19 bases between. CDR1 DFQATT and CDR2 SNEGSKA come from the germline V gene (reference sequence).

This clonotype has just one count. The chain employs TRBV10-3 and TRBJ2-7; D unresolved. Trimming shortened V by 0 bases and J by 7 bases, and 19 bases separated the two germline ends. CDR3 length: 16 amino acids. CDR1 ENHRY and CDR2 SYGVKD come from the germline V gene. The CDR3 nucleotides are TGTGCCATCAGTGAGTCCTCAACTGCAACCCGCAATGAGCAGTACTTC. This sequence encodes CAISESSTATRNEQYF.

In its sample, this clonotype was seen a few times. The V and J genes are TRBV6-5 and TRBJ2-5; D is unresolved. Trimming cost V 7 bases and J 11 bases, with 17 bases left between them. The germline gives CDR1 MNHEY, CDR2 SVGAGI. This CDR3 spans 12 amino acids. CDR3 in DNA: TGTGCCAGCACCAACTTCTACAATGAGCAGTACTTC. It encodes CASTNFYNEQYF.

The J gene is TRBJ2-3, the V gene TRBV7-2; 8 nucleotides line up with TRBD2. Germline assignment: CDR1 SGHTA and CDR2 FQGNSA. V lost 4 bases, J lost 4 bases, and 7 bases stayed unmatched. The CDR3 has 15 residues. The CDR3 DNA reads TGTGCCAGCAGCTCCGACCGGACTAGCTCAGATACGCAGTATTTT. This codes for CASSSDRTSSDTQYF.

The rearrangement links TRBV27 to TRBJ2-4; no reliable D call. TRBJ2-7 explains the end of the DNA better; the J call may be wrong. The CDR3 totals 15 residues. Germline-derived CDR1 and CDR2 are MNHEY and SMNVEV (reference sequence). The CDR3 region has the DNA TGTGCCAGCAGTTTAACTGCCGCACCTCACCACGAGCAGTACTTC. Protein product: CASSLTAAPHHEQYF.